Listed below are T cell receptor beta chains from one sample, sequenced in a study of cytomegalovirus exposure and HLA in healthy donors. Profiled with immunoSEQ multiplex PCR; TCRdb holds only in-frame clones, not every one. There are hundreds of thousands of clones in the sample; roughly 80% occur only once, and around 3.9% lies in the top ten. The sequenced material came from PBMCs. These receptor sequences come from a male donor in good health and CMV-seronegative. The CDR3 runs from the conserved cysteine through the conserved F or W. The order of the fields is J gene, D gene, V gene, clone size, CDR3 DNA, CDR3 protein. A D gene is named only where the DNA matches it firmly. The listing skips clone size in some rows; elsewhere it reads once, few, many or a size class.

J gene: TRBJ1-2; D gene: .; V gene: TRBV7-5; clone size: .; CDR3 DNA: TGTGCCAGAAGCTTAGAAGTAGCCACGGGACAGCCTACAATCAGAAACTATGGCTACACCTTC; CDR3 protein: CARSLEVATGQPTIRNYGYTF
J gene: TRBJ2-7; D gene: .; V gene: TRBV5-1; clone size: .; CDR3 DNA: TGCGCCAGCAGCCCTGAGTGGGGCCGCGAGCAGTACTTC; CDR3 protein: CASSPEWGREQYF
J gene: TRBJ2-2; D gene: .; V gene: TRBV14; clone size: .; CDR3 DNA: TGTGCCAGCAGCCCAGGGTCGCCCGGGGAGCTGTTTTTT; CDR3 protein: CASSPGSPGELFF
J gene: TRBJ2-1; D gene: .; V gene: TRBV5-1; clone size: .; CDR3 DNA: TGCGCCAGCAGCTTGGGGAACAGGCGCAGCTCCTACAATGAGCAGTTCTTC; CDR3 protein: CASSLGNRRSSYNEQFF
J gene: TRBJ1-4; D gene: TRBD1; V gene: TRBV25-1; clone size: .; CDR3 DNA: TGTGCCAGCAGAGATACGACAGGGTTTAATGAAAAACTGTTTTTT; CDR3 protein: CASRDTTGFNEKLFF
J gene: TRBJ2-1; D gene: TRBD2; V gene: TRBV10-1; clone size: .; CDR3 DNA: TGCGCCAGCAGTGTCGGACTAGCGGGATCCTACAATGAGCAGTTCTTC; CDR3 protein: CASSVGLAGSYNEQFF
J gene: TRBJ2-5; D gene: .; V gene: TRBV5-1; clone size: .; CDR3 DNA: TGCGCCAGCAGACTGACTAGTCGGCAAGAGACCCAGTACTTC; CDR3 protein: CASRLTSRQETQYF
J gene: TRBJ2-7; D gene: TRBD1; V gene: TRBV19; clone size: .; CDR3 DNA: TGTGCCAGTAGTACGGGACAGGGGGCCTACGAGCAGTACTTC; CDR3 protein: CASSTGQGAYEQYF
J gene: TRBJ2-2; D gene: TRBD1; V gene: TRBV19; clone size: .; CDR3 DNA: TGTGCCAGTAGTTTTCGACAGGGACGGTCCGGGGAGCTGTTTTTT; CDR3 protein: CASSFRQGRSGELFF
J gene: TRBJ1-1; D gene: .; V gene: TRBV4-2; clone size: .; CDR3 DNA: TGTGCCAGCAGCCAAGACCTGGGGGCCACTGAAGCTTTCTTT; CDR3 protein: CASSQDLGATEAFF
J gene: TRBJ2-3; D gene: TRBD2; V gene: TRBV5-1; clone size: .; CDR3 DNA: TGCGCCAGCAGCATAACCGGACTAGCGGGGCCTAACACAGATACGCAGTATTTT; CDR3 protein: CASSITGLAGPNTDTQYF
J gene: TRBJ2-1; D gene: TRBD2; V gene: TRBV19; clone size: .; CDR3 DNA: TGTGCCACGGGACTAGTTAATGAGCAGTTCTTC; CDR3 protein: CATGLVNEQFF
J gene: TRBJ1-1; D gene: .; V gene: TRBV19; clone size: .; CDR3 DNA: TGTGCCAGTAGTATAGAGGGGGGAGGGAACACTGAAGCTTTCTTT; CDR3 protein: CASSIEGGGNTEAFF
J gene: TRBJ1-5; D gene: .; V gene: TRBV5-1; clone size: few; CDR3 DNA: TGCGCCAGCAGCCTCGGGTCCGGTTCCAATCAGCCCCAGCATTTT; CDR3 protein: CASSLGSGSNQPQHF